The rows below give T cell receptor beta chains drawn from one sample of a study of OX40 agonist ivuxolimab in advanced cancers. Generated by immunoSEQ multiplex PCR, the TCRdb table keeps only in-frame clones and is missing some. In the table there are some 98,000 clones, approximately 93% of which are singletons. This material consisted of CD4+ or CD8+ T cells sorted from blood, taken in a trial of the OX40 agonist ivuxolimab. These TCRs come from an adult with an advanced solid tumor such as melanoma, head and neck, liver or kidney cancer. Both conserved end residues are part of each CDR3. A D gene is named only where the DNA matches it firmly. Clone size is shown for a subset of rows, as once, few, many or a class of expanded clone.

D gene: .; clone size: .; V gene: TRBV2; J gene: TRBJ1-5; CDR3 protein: CASRRVTGSQPQHF; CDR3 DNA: TGTGCCAGCAGAAGAGTAACAGGGAGTCAGCCCCAGCATTTT
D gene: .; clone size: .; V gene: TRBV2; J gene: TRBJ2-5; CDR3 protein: CASLFESQETQYF; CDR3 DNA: TGTGCCAGCCTCTTCGAATCTCAAGAGACCCAGTACTTC
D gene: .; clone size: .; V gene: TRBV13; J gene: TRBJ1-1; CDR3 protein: CASSLGHGRAAEAFF; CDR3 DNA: TGTGCCAGCAGCTTAGGCCATGGCAGGGCGGCTGAAGCTTTCTTT
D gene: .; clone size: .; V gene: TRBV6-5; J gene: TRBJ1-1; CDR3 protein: CASSYPGGTEAFF; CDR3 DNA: TGTGCCAGCAGTTACCCGGGAGGCACTGAAGCTTTCTTT
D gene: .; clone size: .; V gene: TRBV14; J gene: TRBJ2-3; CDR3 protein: CASSQVGFTDTQYF; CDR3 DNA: TGTGCCAGCAGCCAAGTTGGATTCACAGATACGCAGTATTTT
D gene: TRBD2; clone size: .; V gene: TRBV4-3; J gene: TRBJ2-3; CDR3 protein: CASSRASAGGADTQYF; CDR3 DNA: TGCGCCAGCAGCAGGGCCTCAGCGGGGGGGGCAGATACGCAGTATTTT
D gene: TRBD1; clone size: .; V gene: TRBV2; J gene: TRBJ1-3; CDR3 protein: CATRGTAGNTIYF; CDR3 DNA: TGTGCCACACGAGGGACAGCTGGAAACACCATATATTTT
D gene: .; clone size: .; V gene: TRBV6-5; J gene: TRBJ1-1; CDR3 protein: CASSYRGSTEAFF; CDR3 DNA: TGTGCCAGCAGTTACAGGGGGAGTACTGAAGCTTTCTTT
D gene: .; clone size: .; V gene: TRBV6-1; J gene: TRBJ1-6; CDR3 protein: CASRETGDSPLHF; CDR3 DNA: TGTGCCAGCAGGGAGACAGGAGATTCACCCCTCCACTTT
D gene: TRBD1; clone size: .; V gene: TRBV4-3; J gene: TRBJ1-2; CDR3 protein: CASSFTGGADYGYTF; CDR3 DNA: TGCGCCAGCAGCTTTACAGGGGGCGCCGACTATGGCTACACCTTC
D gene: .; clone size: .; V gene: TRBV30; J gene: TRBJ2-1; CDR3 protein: CAWSRGGPNEQFF; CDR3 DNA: TGTGCCTGGAGCAGGGGGGGGCCCAATGAGCAGTTCTTC
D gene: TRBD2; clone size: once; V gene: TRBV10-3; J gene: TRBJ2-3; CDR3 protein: CAIRKGTSGTDTQYF; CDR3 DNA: TGTGCCATCAGGAAAGGGACTAGCGGGACAGATACGCAGTATTTT
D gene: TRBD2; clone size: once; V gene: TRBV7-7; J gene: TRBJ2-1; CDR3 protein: CASSLQAGAGDEQFF; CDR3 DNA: TGTGCTAGCAGCCTCCAAGCGGGAGCTGGCGATGAGCAGTTCTTC
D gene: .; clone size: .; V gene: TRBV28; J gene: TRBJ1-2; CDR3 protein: CASSSRPEVSYTF; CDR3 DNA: TGTGCCAGCAGCTCACGGCCGGAGGTTAGCTACACCTTC
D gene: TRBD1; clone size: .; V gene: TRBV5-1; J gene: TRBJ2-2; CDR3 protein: CATKTGTGGTGELFF; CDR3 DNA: TGCGCCACCAAAACCGGGACAGGCGGGACCGGGGAGCTGTTTTTT
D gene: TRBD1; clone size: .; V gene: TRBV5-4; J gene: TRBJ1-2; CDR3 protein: CASSVLNRGLANYGYTF; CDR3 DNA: TGTGCCAGCAGCGTTCTTAACAGGGGACTGGCTAACTATGGCTACACCTTC
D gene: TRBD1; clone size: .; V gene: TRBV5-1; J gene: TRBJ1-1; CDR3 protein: CASSFDRGPDTEAFF; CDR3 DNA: TGCGCCAGCAGCTTCGACAGGGGGCCCGACACTGAAGCTTTCTTT
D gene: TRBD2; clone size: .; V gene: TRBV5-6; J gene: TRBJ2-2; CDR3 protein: CASSLSGRVTGELFF; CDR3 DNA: TGTGCCAGCAGCCTTAGCGGGAGGGTAACCGGGGAGCTGTTTTTT
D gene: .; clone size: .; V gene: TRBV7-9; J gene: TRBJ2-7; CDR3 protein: CASSPQWTENYEQYF; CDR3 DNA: TGTGCCAGCAGCCCGCAATGGACAGAAAACTACGAGCAGTACTTC
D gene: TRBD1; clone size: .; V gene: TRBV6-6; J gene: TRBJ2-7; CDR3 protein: CASSYSTGTYEQYF; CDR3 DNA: TGTGCCAGCAGTTACTCGACAGGGACCTACGAGCAGTACTTC
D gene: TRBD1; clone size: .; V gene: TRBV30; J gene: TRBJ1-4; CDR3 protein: CAWSVRAGGIGNEKLFF; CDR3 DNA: TGTGCCTGGAGTGTACGAGCAGGGGGCATTGGTAATGAAAAACTGTTTTTT
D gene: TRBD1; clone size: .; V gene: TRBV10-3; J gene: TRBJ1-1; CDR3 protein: CAISESGDREAFF; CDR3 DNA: TGTGCCATCAGTGAGTCGGGGGACAGAGAAGCTTTCTTT
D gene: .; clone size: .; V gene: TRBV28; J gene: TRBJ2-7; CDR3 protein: CASSGGTKATYEQYF; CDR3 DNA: TGTGCCAGCAGTGGAGGGACGAAGGCGACCTACGAGCAGTACTTC
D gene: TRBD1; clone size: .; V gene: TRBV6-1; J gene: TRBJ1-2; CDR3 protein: CASSEQDRNYGYTF; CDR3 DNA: TGTGCCAGCAGTGAACAGGACAGGAACTATGGCTACACCTTC
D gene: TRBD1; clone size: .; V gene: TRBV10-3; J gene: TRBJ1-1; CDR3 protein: CAISDGWQGAVMNTEAFF; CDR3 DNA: TGTGCCATCAGTGATGGTTGGCAGGGGGCTGTTATGAACACTGAAGCTTTCTTT
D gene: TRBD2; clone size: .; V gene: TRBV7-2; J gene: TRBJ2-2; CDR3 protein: CASSRTSGANTGELFF; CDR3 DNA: TGTGCCAGCAGCCGGACTAGCGGGGCGAACACCGGGGAGCTGTTTTTT
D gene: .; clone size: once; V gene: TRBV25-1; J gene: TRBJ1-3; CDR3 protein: CASSELGEAGNTIYF; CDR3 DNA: TGTGCCAGCAGTGAATTGGGGGAGGCTGGAAACACCATATATTTT
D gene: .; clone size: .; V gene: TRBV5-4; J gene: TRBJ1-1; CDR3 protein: CASSLVFDSREVAFF; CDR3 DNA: TGTGCCAGCAGCTTGGTGTTTGACAGTAGGGAAGTAGCTTTCTTT
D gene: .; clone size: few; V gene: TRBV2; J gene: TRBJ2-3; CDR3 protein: CASSEPDTQYF; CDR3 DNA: TGTGCCAGCAGTGAACCAGATACGCAGTATTTT
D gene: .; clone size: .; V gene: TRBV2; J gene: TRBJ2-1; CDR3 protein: CATQGRAFDNEQFF; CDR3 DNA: TGTGCCACCCAAGGGCGGGCGTTCGACAATGAGCAGTTCTTC
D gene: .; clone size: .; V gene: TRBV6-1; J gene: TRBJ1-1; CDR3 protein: CASGRTVAFF; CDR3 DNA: TGTGCCAGCGGGAGGACAGTAGCTTTCTTT
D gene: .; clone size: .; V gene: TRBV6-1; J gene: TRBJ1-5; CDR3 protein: CASSEGSGGYSNQPQHF; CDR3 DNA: TGTGCCAGCAGTGAAGGGTCAGGCGGTTATAGCAATCAGCCCCAGCATTTT
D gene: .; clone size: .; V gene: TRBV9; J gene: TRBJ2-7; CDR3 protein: CASSVEPNLGYEQYF; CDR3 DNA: TGTGCCAGCAGCGTAGAGCCCAACCTGGGCTACGAGCAGTACTTC
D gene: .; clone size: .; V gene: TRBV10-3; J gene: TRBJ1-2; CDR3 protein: CAISESYSNNYGYTF; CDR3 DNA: TGTGCCATCAGTGAGTCGTACAGCAACAACTATGGCTACACCTTC
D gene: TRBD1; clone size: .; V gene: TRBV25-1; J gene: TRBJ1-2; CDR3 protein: CASSEGTGRGGYGYTF; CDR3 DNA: TGTGCCAGCAGTGAGGGGACAGGGAGGGGAGGCTATGGCTACACCTTC
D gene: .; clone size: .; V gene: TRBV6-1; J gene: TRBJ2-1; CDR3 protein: CASSDTPGGNEQFF; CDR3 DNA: TGTGCCAGCAGTGATACCCCTGGGGGCAATGAGCAGTTCTTC
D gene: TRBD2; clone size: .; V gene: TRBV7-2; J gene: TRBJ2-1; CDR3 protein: CASSYSSGIPYNEQFF; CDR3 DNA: TGTGCCAGCAGCTATTCTAGCGGGATACCCTACAATGAGCAGTTCTTC
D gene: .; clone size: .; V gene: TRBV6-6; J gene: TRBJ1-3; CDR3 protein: CASEWGPGSGNTIYF; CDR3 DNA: TGTGCCAGCGAGTGGGGCCCGGGCTCTGGAAACACCATATATTTT
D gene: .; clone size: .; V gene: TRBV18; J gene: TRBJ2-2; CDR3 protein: CASSPQRYLRAGELFF; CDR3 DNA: .
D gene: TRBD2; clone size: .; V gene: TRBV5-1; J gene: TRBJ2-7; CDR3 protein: CASSLGTSGFSYEQYF; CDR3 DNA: TGCGCCAGCAGCTTGGGGACTAGTGGATTCTCCTACGAGCAGTACTTC
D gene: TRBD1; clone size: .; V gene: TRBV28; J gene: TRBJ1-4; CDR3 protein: CASSLTAGTGFEKLFF; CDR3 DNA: TGTGCCAGCAGTTTAACGGCCGGGACAGGGTTTGAAAAACTGTTTTTT
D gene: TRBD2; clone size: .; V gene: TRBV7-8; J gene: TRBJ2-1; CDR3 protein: CASSLAGTSRYNEQFF; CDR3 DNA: TGTGCCAGCAGCTTAGCAGGGACTAGCAGATACAATGAGCAGTTCTTC
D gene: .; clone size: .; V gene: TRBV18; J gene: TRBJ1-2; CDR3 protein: CASSPAGTPYGYTF; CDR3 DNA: TGTGCCAGCTCACCGGCAGGGACCCCCTATGGCTACACCTTC
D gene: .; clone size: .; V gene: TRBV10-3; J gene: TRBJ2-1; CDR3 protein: CAISERAWEGNNEQFF; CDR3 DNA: TGTGCCATCAGTGAGAGGGCTTGGGAAGGGAACAATGAGCAGTTCTTC
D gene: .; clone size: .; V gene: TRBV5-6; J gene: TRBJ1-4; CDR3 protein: CASSFGEIGLFF; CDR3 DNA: TGTGCCAGCAGCTTCGGGGAAATCGGACTGTTTTTT
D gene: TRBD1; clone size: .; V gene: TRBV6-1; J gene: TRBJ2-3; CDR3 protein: CASIGDRYTDTQYF; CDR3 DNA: TGTGCCAGCATAGGGGACAGATACACAGATACGCAGTATTTT
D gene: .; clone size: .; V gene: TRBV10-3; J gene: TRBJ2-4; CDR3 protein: CAISPIAKNIQYF; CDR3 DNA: TGTGCCATCAGTCCAATAGCCAAAAACATTCAGTACTTC
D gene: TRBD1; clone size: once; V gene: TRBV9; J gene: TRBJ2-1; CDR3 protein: CASSPRTGGYNEQFF; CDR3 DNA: TGTGCCAGCAGCCCTAGGACAGGGGGCTACAATGAGCAGTTCTTC
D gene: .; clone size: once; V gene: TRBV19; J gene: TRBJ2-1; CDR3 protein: CASIRDPGRGDEQFF; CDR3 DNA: TGTGCCAGCATCCGGGACCCAGGAAGGGGCGATGAGCAGTTCTTC
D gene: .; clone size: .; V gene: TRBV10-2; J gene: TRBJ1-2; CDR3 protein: CASSETRGGGYTF; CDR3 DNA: TGCGCCAGCAGTGAGACGAGGGGTGGTGGCTACACCTTC